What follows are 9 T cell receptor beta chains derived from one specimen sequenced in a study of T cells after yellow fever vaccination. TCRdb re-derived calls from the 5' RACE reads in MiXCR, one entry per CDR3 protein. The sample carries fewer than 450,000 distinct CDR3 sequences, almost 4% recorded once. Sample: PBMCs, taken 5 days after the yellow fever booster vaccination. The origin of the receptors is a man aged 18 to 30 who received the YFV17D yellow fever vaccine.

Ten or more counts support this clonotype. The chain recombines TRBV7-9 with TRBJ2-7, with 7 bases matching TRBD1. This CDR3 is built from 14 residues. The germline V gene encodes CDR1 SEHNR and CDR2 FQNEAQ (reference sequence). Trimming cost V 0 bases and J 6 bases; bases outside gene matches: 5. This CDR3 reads CASSLAGTASEQYF. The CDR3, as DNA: TGTGCCAGCAGCTTAGCAGGGACAGCCTCCGAGCAGTACTTC.

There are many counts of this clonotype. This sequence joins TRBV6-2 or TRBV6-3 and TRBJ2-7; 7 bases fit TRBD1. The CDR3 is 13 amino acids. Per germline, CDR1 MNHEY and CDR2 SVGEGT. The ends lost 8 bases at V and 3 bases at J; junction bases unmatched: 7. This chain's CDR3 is CASGKRQGYEQYF. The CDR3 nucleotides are TGTGCCAGCGGAAAACGACAGGGCTACGAGCAGTACTTC.

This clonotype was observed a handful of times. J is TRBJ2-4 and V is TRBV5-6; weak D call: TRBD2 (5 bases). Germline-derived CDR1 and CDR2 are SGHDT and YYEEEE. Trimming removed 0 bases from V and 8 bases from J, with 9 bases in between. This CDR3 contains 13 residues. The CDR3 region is CASSLAARDIQYF. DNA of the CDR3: TGTGCCAGCAGCTTGGCCGCGCGGGACATTCAGTACTTC.

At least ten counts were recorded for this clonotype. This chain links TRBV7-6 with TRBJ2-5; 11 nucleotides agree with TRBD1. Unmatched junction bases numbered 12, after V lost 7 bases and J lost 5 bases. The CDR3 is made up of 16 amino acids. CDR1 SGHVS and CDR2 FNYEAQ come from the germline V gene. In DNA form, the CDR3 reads TGTGCCAGCACCCGATATGAGGACAGGGGGCTCGAGACCCAGTACTTC. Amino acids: CASTRYEDRGLETQYF.

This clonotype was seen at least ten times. This CDR3 reads CASSLDANTGELFF. The CDR3 region has the DNA TGCGCCAGCAGCTTAGACGCGAACACCGGGGAGCTGTTTTTT. V usage is TRBV5-1 and J usage is TRBJ2-2; unclear D gene. Germline CDR1 and CDR2: SGHRS and YFSETQ. CDR3 size: 14 residues. V was trimmed by 2 bases and J by 0 bases, leaving 5 bases between them.

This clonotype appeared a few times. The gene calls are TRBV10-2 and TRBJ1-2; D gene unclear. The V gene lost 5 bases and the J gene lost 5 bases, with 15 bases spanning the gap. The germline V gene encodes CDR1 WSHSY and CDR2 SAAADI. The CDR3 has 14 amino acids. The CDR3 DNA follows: TGCGCCAGCAGTCCCCTCACCTCTCGGTATGGCTACACCTTC. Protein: CASSPLTSRYGYTF.

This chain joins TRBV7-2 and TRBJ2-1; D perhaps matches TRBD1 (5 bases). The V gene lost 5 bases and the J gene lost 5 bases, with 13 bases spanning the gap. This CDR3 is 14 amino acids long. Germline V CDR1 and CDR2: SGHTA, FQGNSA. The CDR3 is CASSPRWGHNEQFF. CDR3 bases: TGTGCCAGCAGCCCACGCTGGGGCCACAATGAGCAGTTCTTC.

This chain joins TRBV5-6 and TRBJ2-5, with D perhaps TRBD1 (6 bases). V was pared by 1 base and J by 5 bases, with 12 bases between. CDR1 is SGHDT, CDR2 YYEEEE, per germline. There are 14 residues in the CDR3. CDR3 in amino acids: CASSLTGMVETQYF. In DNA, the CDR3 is TGTGCCAGCAGCTTGACAGGGATGGTGGAGACCCAGTACTTC.

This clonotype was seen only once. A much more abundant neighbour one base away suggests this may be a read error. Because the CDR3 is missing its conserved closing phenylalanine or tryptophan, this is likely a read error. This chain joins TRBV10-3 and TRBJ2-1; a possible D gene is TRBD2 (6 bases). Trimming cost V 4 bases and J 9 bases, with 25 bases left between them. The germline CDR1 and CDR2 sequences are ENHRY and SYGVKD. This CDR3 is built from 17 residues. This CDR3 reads CAISVLVGDGGGSEQFS. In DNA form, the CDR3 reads TGTGCCATCAGTGTCTTGGTGGGTGACGGGGGAGGCAGTGAGCAGTTCTCC.